This TCR beta chain originates from a study of graft-versus-host responses after intestinal transplantation. The study, taken as a whole, reports: Those patients showing graft-donor T cell macrochimerism displayed high graft-versus-host to host-versus-graft clonal ratios in allografts.

Repertoires were generated with immunoSEQ multiplex PCR, while TCRdb's copy carries only in-frame clones and drops some. The data contain some 110,000 clones, approximately 90% of them seen just once; the ten biggest clones take up roughly 0.24%. J gave up 6 bases and V 5 bases, and 6 bases lay outside the gene matches. This CDR3 has 14 amino acids. Germline values: CDR1 SGHNT, CDR2 YYREEE (reference sequence). A word on this clone: Its antigen is currently unknown.

The sequence was obtained from a human donor who was the organ donor for an intestinal transplant. The specimen comprised unstimulated CD4+ T cells sorted from spleen or lymph node cells, sampled before transplant. The rearrangement joins TRBV5-4 to TRBJ2-2; the match to TRBD1 covers 8 bases. For the CDR3, the DNA is TGTGCCAGCAGACAGGGGGGAAATCCCGGGGAGCTGTTTTTT. Residues: CASRQGGNPGELFF.